The clone carrying this T cell receptor beta chain was counted between two and nine times. These data originate in a study of early T cells in non-severe SARS-CoV-2 infection. This CDR3 spans 14 amino acids. The V end lost 0 bases, the J end lost 4 bases, and 7 bases lay between the germline ends. Germline assignment: CDR1 LGHDT and CDR2 YNNKEL (reference sequence). In TCRdb, the 5' RACE reads were re-called with MiXCR into one record per CDR3 protein. The data show over 80,000 distinct CDR3 sequences, with around 15% seen just once and roughly 9.7% held by the top ten. This chain uses TRBV3-1 with TRBJ2-1; D is unclear. The sequence was collected from an adult who was a healthcare worker with PCR-confirmed SARS-CoV-2 infection or an uninfected control (not recorded which). The sample consisted of whole blood. The CDR3, as DNA: TGTGCCAGCAGCCAAGAAGGCGGATACAATGAGCAGTTCTTC. It is translated as CASSQEGGYNEQFF.